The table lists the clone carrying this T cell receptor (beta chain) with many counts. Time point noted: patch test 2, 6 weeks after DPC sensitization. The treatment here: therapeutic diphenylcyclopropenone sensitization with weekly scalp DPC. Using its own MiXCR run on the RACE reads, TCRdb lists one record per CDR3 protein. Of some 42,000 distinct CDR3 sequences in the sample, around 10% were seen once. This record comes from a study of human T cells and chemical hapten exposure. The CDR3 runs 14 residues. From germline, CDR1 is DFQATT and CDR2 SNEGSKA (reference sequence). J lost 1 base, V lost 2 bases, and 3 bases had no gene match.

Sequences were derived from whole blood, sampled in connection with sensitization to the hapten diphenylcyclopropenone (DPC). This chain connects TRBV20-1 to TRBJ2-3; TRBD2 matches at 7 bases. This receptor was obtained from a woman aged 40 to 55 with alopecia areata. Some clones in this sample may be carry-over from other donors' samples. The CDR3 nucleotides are TGCAGTGCTAGACCCAGCGGGGGCACAGATACGCAGTATTTT. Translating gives CSARPSGGTDTQYF.